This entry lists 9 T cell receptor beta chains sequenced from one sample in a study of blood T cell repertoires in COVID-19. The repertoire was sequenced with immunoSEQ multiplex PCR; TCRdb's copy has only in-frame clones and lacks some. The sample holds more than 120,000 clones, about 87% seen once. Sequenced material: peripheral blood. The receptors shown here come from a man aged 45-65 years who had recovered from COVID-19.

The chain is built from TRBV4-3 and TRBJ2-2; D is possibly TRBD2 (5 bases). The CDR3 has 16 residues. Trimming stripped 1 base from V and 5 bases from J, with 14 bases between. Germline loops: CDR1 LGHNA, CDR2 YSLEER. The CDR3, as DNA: TGCGCCAGCAGCCAAGGTCAAGGGCGGGTAACCGGGGAGCTGTTTTTT. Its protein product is CASSQGQGRVTGELFF.

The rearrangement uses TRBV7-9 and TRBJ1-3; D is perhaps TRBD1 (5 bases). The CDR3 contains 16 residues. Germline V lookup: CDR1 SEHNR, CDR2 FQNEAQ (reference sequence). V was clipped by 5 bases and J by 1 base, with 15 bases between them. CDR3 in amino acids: CASSPRLTGSGNTIYF. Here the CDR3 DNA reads TGTGCCAGCAGCCCTCGCCTCACAGGTTCTGGAAACACCATATATTTT.

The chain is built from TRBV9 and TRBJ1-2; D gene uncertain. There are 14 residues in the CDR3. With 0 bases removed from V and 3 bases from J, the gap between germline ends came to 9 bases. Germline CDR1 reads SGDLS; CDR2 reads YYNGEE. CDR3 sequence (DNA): TGTGCCAGCAGCGTAGACACGTCCGACTATGGCTACACCTTC. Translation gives CASSVDTSDYGYTF.

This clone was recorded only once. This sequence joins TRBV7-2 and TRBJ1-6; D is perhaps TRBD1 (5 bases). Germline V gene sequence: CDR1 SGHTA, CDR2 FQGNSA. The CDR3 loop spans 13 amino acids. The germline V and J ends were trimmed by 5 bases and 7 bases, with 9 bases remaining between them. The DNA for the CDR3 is TGTGCCAGCAGCCGGGGGGGAAATTCACCCCTCCACTTT. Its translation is CASSRGGNSPLHF.

The CDR3 nucleotides are TGTGCCAGCAGCCAAGCAGGGAACTCCTACGAGCAGTACTTC. Translating gives CASSQAGNSYEQYF. The chain combines TRBV14 with TRBJ2-7; TRBD1 might be the D (5 bases). CDR1 is SGHDN and CDR2 is FVKESK in the germline V gene. The CDR3 covers 14 residues. V was trimmed by 1 base and J by 0 bases, leaving 7 bases between them.

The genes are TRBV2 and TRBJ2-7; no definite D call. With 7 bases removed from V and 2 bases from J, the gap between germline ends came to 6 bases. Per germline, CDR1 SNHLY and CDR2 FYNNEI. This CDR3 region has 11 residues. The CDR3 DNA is TGTGCCAGCACGCGGCCCTACGAGCAGTACTTC. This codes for CASTRPYEQYF.

As DNA, the CDR3 is TGTGCCAGTACCCAACAGGGATATAGCAATCAGCCCCAGCATTTT. Its translation is CASTQQGYSNQPQHF. This chain joins TRBV19 and TRBJ1-5; TRBD1 might be the D (6 bases). Germline lookup yields CDR1 LNHDA and CDR2 SQIVND (reference sequence). Trimming left V 7 bases short and J 0 bases short, with 13 bases between. The CDR3 is 15 residues long.

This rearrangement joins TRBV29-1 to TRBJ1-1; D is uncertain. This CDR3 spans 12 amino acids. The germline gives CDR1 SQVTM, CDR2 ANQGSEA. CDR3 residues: CKAWLWNTEAFF. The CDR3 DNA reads TGCAAAGCCTGGTTGTGGAACACTGAAGCTTTCTTT.

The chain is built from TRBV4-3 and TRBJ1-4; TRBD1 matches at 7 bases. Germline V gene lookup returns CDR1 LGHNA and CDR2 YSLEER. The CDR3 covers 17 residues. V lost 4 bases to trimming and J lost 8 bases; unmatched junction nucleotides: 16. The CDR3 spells CASSPRFPGGLYEKLFF. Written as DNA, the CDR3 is TGCGCCAGCAGCCCTCGCTTCCCAGGGGGGCTCTACGAAAAACTGTTTTTT.